Detailed here is one T cell receptor (beta chain). Its specificity is unknown. This specimen comes from a study of graft-versus-host responses after intestinal transplantation. Overall study: Those transplanted obtained multivisceral, liver-intestinal, or isolated intestinal grafts. All of the recipients had induction that used anti-thymocyte globulin, then tacrolimus and steroids for 2 to 3 years.

The method was immunoSEQ multiplex PCR; TCRdb's version includes in-frame clones alone and lacks a portion of them. The data show 98,000 or so clones, about 84% seen once. Germline CDR1 and CDR2: SQVTM and ANQGSEA. The V segment lost 4 bases and the J segment 2 bases; nucleotides outside the gene matches: 2. This CDR3 spans 14 amino acids. Notes on the study in general: Researchers found peak circulating GvH clone levels linked to early post-transplant HvG declines. Recipient marrow showed GvH clones, some seen first in ileum or blood.

This clonotype originated in a human patient who received an intestinal transplant, so some T cells may come from the graft donor. Sequenced material: PBMCs, taken 255 days after intestinal transplant. V and J are TRBV29-1 and TRBJ2-7; 13 bases are shared with TRBD2. In nucleotides, the CDR3 is TGCAGCGTTGTACTAGCGGGAGGGCCCTACGAGCAGTACTTC. Translated: CSVVLAGGPYEQYF.